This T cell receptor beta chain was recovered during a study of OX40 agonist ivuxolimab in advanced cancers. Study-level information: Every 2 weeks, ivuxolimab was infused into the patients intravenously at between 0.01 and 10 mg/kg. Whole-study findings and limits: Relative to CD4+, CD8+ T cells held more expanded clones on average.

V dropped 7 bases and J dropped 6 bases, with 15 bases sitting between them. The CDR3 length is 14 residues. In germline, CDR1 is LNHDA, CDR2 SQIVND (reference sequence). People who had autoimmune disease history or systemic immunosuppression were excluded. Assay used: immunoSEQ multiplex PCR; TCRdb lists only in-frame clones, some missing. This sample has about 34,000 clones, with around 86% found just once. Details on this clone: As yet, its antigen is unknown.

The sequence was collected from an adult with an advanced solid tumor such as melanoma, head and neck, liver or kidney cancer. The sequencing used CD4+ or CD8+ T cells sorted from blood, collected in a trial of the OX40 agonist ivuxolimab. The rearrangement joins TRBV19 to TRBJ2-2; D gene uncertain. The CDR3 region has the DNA TGTGCCAGTAAAGGCCCTTCAGGTTCCGGGGAGCTGTTTTTT. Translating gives CASKGPSGSGELFF.